The following is a TCR beta chain sequence with its context. The record originates from a study of blood T cell repertoires in COVID-19. Allocation to cohorts depended on clinical history reported by the participants. Libraries were prepared by immunoSEQ multiplex PCR; TCRdb keeps only in-frame clonotypes and omits some of them. The repertoire holds 200,000 or so clones, with 85% to 90% as singletons. What was sequenced was PBMCs or T cells enriched from blood (not recorded which). The TCR originated in a woman aged 40-49 years with acute COVID-19.

The CDR3 protein is CSAVGLAGHYEQYF. Written as DNA, the CDR3 is TGCAGCGCCGTAGGACTAGCGGGGCACTACGAGCAGTACTTC. The rearrangement joins TRBV29-1 to TRBJ2-7; 12 bases are shared with TRBD2. Germline V gene lookup returns CDR1 SQVTM and CDR2 ANQGSEA. The CDR3 is 14 residues long. V lost 7 bases to trimming and J lost 3 bases; unmatched junction nucleotides: 7.